Sequencing of this T cell receptor beta chain was carried out in a study of blood T cell repertoires in COVID-19. As for the study in general: COVID-19 samples, acute and convalescent, were from the United States, Italy and Spain. Nucleic acid was either cDNA or gDNA, and it came from T cells, B-cell-depleted T cells, or PBMCs.

CDR3 length equals 17 residues. Germline CDR1 and CDR2: SGHVS and FNYEAQ. V lost 10 bases to trimming and J lost 1 base; unmatched junction nucleotides: 15. In the study's own analysis: The assay estimated nucleated cells by amplifying reference gene primers. Data came from immunoSEQ multiplex PCR; TCRdb stores just in-frame clones and leaves some out. That table gives V, J and clone size, and the DNA gave D and trimming. The sample has some 30,000 clones, 70% to 90% seen once. The sequence was collected from a woman in her seventies with active COVID-19. The specimen sequenced was peripheral blood. The rearrangement joins TRBV7-6 to TRBJ2-2, with 7 bases matching TRBD2. The chain's CDR3 is CATAGEVEGMNTGELFF. The CDR3 nucleotides are TGTGCCACCGCGGGGGAAGTGGAGGGGATGAACACCGGGGAGCTGTTTTTT.